The 20 T cell receptor beta chains below were found in one sample sequenced in a study of T cells in Graves' hyperthyroidism and ophthalmopathy. Template material for amplifying TCR beta CDR3 regions consisted of RNA transcripts. The TCR CDR3 first-round RT-PCR relied on the HTBI primer set. MiXCR, applied by TCRdb to the multiplex PCR reads, yields one record per CDR3 protein. The sample consists of about 600,000 distinct CDR3 sequences, more than 15% of them appearing once. Specimen: blood. Every receptor here comes from a woman aged 40 to 50 with Graves' ophthalmopathy.

On this clonotype: A much larger clone is a single base away; this may be a read error. The genes are TRBV11-2 and TRBJ2-7; TRBD1 or TRBD2 may be the D gene (5 bases each). V gave up 2 bases and J gave up 6 bases, with 11 bases separating them. This CDR3 is built from 13 residues. Germline loops: CDR1 SGHAT, CDR2 FQNNGV. CDR3 sequence reads: CASSLNSRGEQYF. CDR3 DNA sequence: TGTGCCAGCAGCTTAAACTCGAGGGGCGAGCAGTACTTC.

The sample holds a few counts of this clonotype. A much larger clone lies one base from this, so it may be a read error. The chain links TRBV30 to TRBJ2-3; 10 bases agree with TRBD2. The CDR3 extends over 16 amino acids. J was trimmed by 7 bases and V by 0 bases; bases with no gene match: 10. CDR1 is GTSNPN, CDR2 SVGIG, per germline (reference sequence). The CDR3 DNA sequence: TGTGCCTGGAGTGTACTAACAACTAGCGGGATGAATACGCAGTATTTT. It codes for CAWSVLTTSGMNTQYF.

V is TRBV6-1 and J is TRBJ2-2; 8 bases agree with TRBD1. J was trimmed by 5 bases and V by 6 bases; bases with no gene match: 5. This CDR3 is 14 amino acids long. CDR1 and CDR2 from the germline V gene are MNHNS and SASEGT. CDR3 nucleotide sequence: TGTGCCAGCAGGGACAGGGTCAGGACCGGGGAGCTGTTTTTT. Its protein is CASRDRVRTGELFF.

The sample holds a few counts of this clonotype. The chain joins TRBV19 to TRBJ2-1; D not certain. This CDR3 comprises 14 residues. Germline V gene lookup returns CDR1 LNHDA and CDR2 SQIVND (reference sequence). V dropped 7 bases and J dropped 1 base, with 11 bases sitting between them. The CDR3: CASTIYYSYNEQFF. In nucleotides, the CDR3 is TGTGCCAGTACAATCTACTATTCCTACAATGAGCAGTTCTTC.

This clonotype was detected ten times or more. V is TRBV11-2 and J is TRBJ1-3; D gene ambiguous. The CDR3 consists of 13 residues. Germline CDR1 reads SGHAT; CDR2 reads FQNNGV. Deletions cut 5 bases from V and 4 bases from J, with 9 bases between. This CDR3 is CASSPTGGNTIYF. The CDR3, as DNA: TGTGCCAGCAGCCCGACCGGGGGAAACACCATATATTTT.

This clonotype was counted a few times. One base away lies a much larger clone, so this may be a sequencing read error. The chain carries TRBV2 and TRBJ2-7, with D perhaps TRBD2 (6 bases). Trimming cost V 1 base and J 2 bases, with 12 bases left between them. The germline V gene has CDR1 SNHLY and CDR2 FYNNEI. The CDR3 is 15 amino acids. CDR3 in amino acids: CASSEGGAGPYEQYF. CDR3 in DNA: TGTGCCAGCAGTGAAGGAGGGGCGGGACCCTACGAGCAGTACTTC.

For this clonotype: This clone may be a read error of a much larger clone one base away. The V and J genes are TRBV6-4 and TRBJ2-1, with TRBD2 matching over 11 bases. From germline, CDR1 is MRHNA and CDR2 SNTAGT. This CDR3 contains 14 residues. J lost 5 bases, V lost 6 bases, and 3 bases had no gene match. For the CDR3, the DNA is TGTGCCAGCAGCCGACTAGCGGGGAACAATGAGCAGTTCTTC. This gives the protein CASSRLAGNNEQFF.

A note on this clonotype: The junction does not match germline at one end; this may be a read error. The V gene is TRBV18, the J gene TRBJ1-4; TRBD1 aligns across 10 bases. Germline values: CDR1 KGHSH, CDR2 LQKENI. This CDR3 spans 16 amino acids. The chain's CDR3 is CASSPLRQGAREKLFF. CDR3 nucleotides: TGTGCCAGCTCCCCACTCCGACAGGGGGCGAGGGAAAAACTGTTTTTT.

This clonotype was counted a few times. This chain connects TRBV4-1 to TRBJ2-1, with unresolved D. With 4 bases removed from V and 3 bases from J, the gap between germline ends came to 16 bases. The V gene's germline CDR1 is MGHRA and CDR2 YSYEKL. This CDR3 comprises 16 residues. Here the CDR3 reads CASSPLLRSLYNEQFF. CDR3 nucleotides: TGCGCCAGCAGCCCCCTTCTGCGCTCGCTCTACAATGAGCAGTTCTTC.

This clonotype was detected a few times. Written as DNA, the CDR3 is TGTGCCAGCAGTGTAGCGGACGCGAACACCGGGGAGCTGTTTTTT. Its translation: CASSVADANTGELFF. The chain combines TRBV2 with TRBJ2-2; TRBD2 might be the D (6 bases). Germline CDR1 and CDR2: SNHLY and FYNNEI. V lost 4 bases, J lost 0 bases, and 9 bases lay in between. The CDR3 runs 15 residues.

This clonotype was observed at least ten times. This chain links TRBV5-1 with TRBJ2-7; TRBD2 agrees at 9 bases. CDR3 length equals 16 residues. V was clipped by 4 bases and J by 0 bases; unmatched bases: 8. CDR1 is SGHRS, CDR2 YFSETQ, per germline. Here the CDR3 reads CASSPPSSGVSYEQYF. Here the CDR3 DNA reads TGCGCCAGCAGCCCCCCTTCTAGCGGGGTCTCCTACGAGCAGTACTTC.

This chain links TRBV11-1 with TRBJ2-2; 12 bases match TRBD1. Looked up from germline, CDR1 is SGHAT and CDR2 is FQDESV (reference sequence). V lost 5 bases, J lost 7 bases, and 8 bases stayed unmatched. The CDR3 is made up of 16 amino acids. The CDR3 spells CASSPRDRGRIGELFF. The CDR3 nucleotides read TGTGCCAGCAGCCCCCGGGACAGGGGGCGTATCGGGGAGCTGTTTTTT.

This clonotype has a count of ten or more. The J gene is TRBJ1-6, the V gene TRBV10-3; weak D call: TRBD1 (6 bases). The V gene's germline CDR1 is ENHRY and CDR2 SYGVKD. Trimming stripped 6 bases from V and 6 bases from J, with 9 bases between. This CDR3 is 13 amino acids long. CDR3: CAIRDSSNSPLHF. DNA for the CDR3: TGTGCCATCAGGGACAGCTCTAATTCACCCCTCCACTTT.

This clonotype was counted only a few times. The CDR3 DNA sequence: TGCAGTGCTAGTGGCAGTATGTACCAAGAGACCCAGTACTTC. This translates into CSASGSMYQETQYF. This rearrangement joins TRBV20-1 to TRBJ2-5, with D unresolved. Trimming cost V 3 bases and J 0 bases, with 11 bases left between them. This CDR3 contains 14 residues. The germline V gene has CDR1 DFQATT and CDR2 SNEGSKA (reference sequence).

The V call is TRBV5-4, the J call TRBJ2-7; 7 bases map to TRBD1. The CDR3 extends over 13 amino acids. After removal of 5 bases from V and 7 bases from J, the junction contained 9 bases not matched to a gene. CDR1 is SGHNT, CDR2 YYREEE, per germline (reference sequence). DNA for the CDR3: TGTGCCAGCAGACAAGACAGGGCCGGAGAGCAGTACTTC. Encoded protein: CASRQDRAGEQYF.

J is TRBJ2-2 and V is TRBV6-1, with D unclear. The ends were cut back, 7 bases at V and 2 bases at J, with 14 bases in the middle. This CDR3 has 15 amino acids. Germline CDR1 reads MNHNS; CDR2 reads SASEGT. Written as DNA, the CDR3 is TGTGCCAGCACTTTCCGGGCTTTAAACACCGGGGAGCTGTTTTTT. Its protein product is CASTFRALNTGELFF.

The rearrangement joins TRBV5-1 to TRBJ2-7; TRBD2 agrees at 11 bases. V gave up 4 bases and J gave up 2 bases; unmatched junction bases: 14. Germline CDR1 reads SGHRS; CDR2 reads YFSETQ. The CDR3 runs to 18 residues. The chain's CDR3 is CASSPIGLAGVGTYEQYF. DNA of the CDR3: TGCGCCAGCAGCCCAATCGGACTAGCGGGCGTGGGGACCTACGAGCAGTACTTC.

The V and J genes are TRBV7-9 and TRBJ1-6; D is possibly TRBD1 (5 bases). The CDR3 contains 13 residues. CDR1 and CDR2 from the germline V gene are SEHNR and FQNEAQ (reference sequence). V lost 6 bases to trimming and J lost 10 bases, with 13 bases between them. The CDR3 region has the DNA TGTGCCAGCAGGGCGGGGGATGGATCACCCCTCCACTTT. Translation: CASRAGDGSPLHF.

This clonotype was seen at least ten times. The V and J genes are TRBV2 and TRBJ2-3; D is possibly TRBD1 or TRBD2 (5 bases each). Germline V lookup: CDR1 SNHLY, CDR2 FYNNEI. Trimming pared 6 bases from V and 2 bases from J, leaving 9 bases between. The length of the CDR3 is 13 residues. Here the CDR3 reads CASRGPITDTQYF. The CDR3 DNA reads as TGTGCCAGCAGGGGACCAATCACAGATACGCAGTATTTT.

This sequence joins TRBV7-9 and TRBJ1-2; TRBD1 matches 11 bases. CDR1 and CDR2 (germline): SEHNR, FQNEAQ (reference sequence). The CDR3 spans 15 residues. V dropped 5 bases and J dropped 4; count of bases not matched to a gene: 6. The CDR3 sequence: CASSPGTGGFYGYTF. The CDR3 DNA follows: TGTGCCAGCAGCCCCGGGACAGGGGGATTCTATGGCTACACCTTC.